Below are 9 T cell receptor beta chains sequenced from a single sample in a study of CD8 T cells in ankylosing spondylitis. One entry per CDR3 protein results from TCRdb running MiXCR on the 5' RACE reads. The table shows 200,000 or so distinct CDR3 sequences, with about 18% occurring only once. Specimen: blood, either unsorted or a sorted T cell fraction (not recorded which). These receptors all come from a male donor between 5 and 35 years old with ankylosing spondylitis or in good health (not recorded which).

Ten or more counts support this clonotype. The chain joins TRBV12-3 or TRBV12-4 to TRBJ1-1, with a tentative D call TRBD1 (5 bases). There are 13 residues in the CDR3. V was trimmed by 8 bases and J by 5 bases, leaving 15 bases between them. The chain's CDR3 is CASQPTGSTEAFF. The CDR3 region has the DNA TGTGCCAGCCAACCAACAGGAAGTACTGAAGCTTTCTTT.

At least ten counts were recorded for this clonotype. V is TRBV12-3 or TRBV12-4 and J is TRBJ2-1; 8 nucleotides match TRBD2. The CDR3 has 16 residues. With 4 bases clipped from V and 1 base from J, the junction kept 6 bases outside the gene matches. Here the CDR3 DNA reads TGTGCCAGCAGTTCGTCGGGAGGGCCGTCCTACAATGAGCAGTTCTTC. It codes for CASSSSGGPSYNEQFF.

This clonotype occurred many times. The DNA for the CDR3 is TGTGCCAGCAGCGGGACTAGCAGGACAGATACGCAGTATTTT. It yields the protein CASSGTSRTDTQYF. The chain is built from TRBV12-3 or TRBV12-4 and TRBJ2-3, with TRBD2 matching 9 bases. J gave up 3 bases and V 6 bases, and 4 bases lay outside the gene matches. CDR3 length: 14 amino acids.

This clonotype has a count of ten or more. The chain combines TRBV6-6 with TRBJ1-5; 7 positions match TRBD1. Germline CDR1 and CDR2: MNHNY and SVGAGI (reference sequence). This CDR3 comprises 16 residues. J lost 6 bases, V lost 2 bases, and 10 bases had no gene match. The CDR3: CASSYPGQVFSQPQHF. In DNA form, the CDR3 reads TGTGCCAGCAGTTACCCCGGACAGGTCTTCAGTCAGCCCCAGCATTTT.

In this sample, this clonotype turned up many times. The J gene is TRBJ2-1, the V gene TRBV12-3 or TRBV12-4; D may correspond to TRBD1 or TRBD2 (5 bases each). Deletions cut 6 bases from V and 2 bases from J, with 11 bases between. CDR3 length equals 14 residues. The CDR3 protein is CASRGTDTYNEQFF. CDR3 DNA sequence: TGTGCCAGCAGAGGGACCGACACCTACAATGAGCAGTTCTTC.

V and J are TRBV7-9 and TRBJ2-5; D gene unclear. From germline, CDR1 is SEHNR and CDR2 FQNEAQ (reference sequence). The CDR3 contains 15 residues. Trimming left V 1 base short and J 3 bases short, with 12 bases between. The CDR3 loop reads CASSLVQAIEETQYF. The CDR3 DNA sequence: TGTGCCAGCAGCTTAGTCCAGGCCATTGAAGAGACCCAGTACTTC.

This clonotype was recorded many times. This chain connects TRBV7-2 to TRBJ1-2, with a weak D call TRBD1 (6 bases). Between the trimmed V and J ends, which lost 5 bases and 2 bases, there was a span of 9 bases. CDR3 length: 13 amino acids. Germline lookup yields CDR1 SGHTA and CDR2 FQGNSA. CDR3: CASSPTGNYGYTF. The CDR3 coding sequence is TGTGCCAGCAGCCCCACAGGGAACTATGGCTACACCTTC.

Many counts were recorded for this clonotype. The chain couples TRBV11-2 to TRBJ2-5, with 10 positions matching TRBD1. The CDR3 has 15 amino acids. CDR1 is SGHAT, CDR2 FQNNGV, per germline. Trimming at V came to 3 bases and at J to 5 bases, leaving 6 bases not matched to a gene. The CDR3 bases are TGTGCCAGCAGCTTGGGGGACAGGGGCGCGGAGACCCAGTACTTC. It yields the protein CASSLGDRGAETQYF.

Many counts were recorded for this clonotype. CDR3 in amino acids: CASSLSSGTEQFF. DNA of the CDR3: TGCGCCAGCAGCCTAAGCTCCGGGACAGAGCAGTTCTTC. The J gene is TRBJ2-1, the V gene TRBV5-1; D possibly corresponds to TRBD1 (6 bases). Germline V gene data show CDR1 as SGHRS and CDR2 as YFSETQ. Trimming removed 4 bases at V and 10 bases at J, with 15 bases between. There are 13 residues in the CDR3.